Reported below is one T cell receptor beta chain. The antigen it binds to is not known. Base quality data are lacking; no much larger clone is found one base away. From the cysteine up to the phenylalanine, the CDR3 has a length of 13 residues. Only the CDR3 portion is preserved as DNA: 39 bases, with reading frame beginning at the first base. V and J are trimmed by 7 bases and 3 bases, and the gene matches miss 5 bases of the junction. The germline V gene (reference sequence) yields LNHDA for CDR1 and SQIVND for CDR2. The sample's treatment or condition label, in plain terms: roughly 19 received Ad26.COV2.S at low or high dose, single or two shots; roughly five received placebo; per-sample allocation not given. Repertoires of vaccine and placebo recipients were sequenced from samples collected on day 63 after the first injection. Cohort 1b enrolled about two dozen adults aged 18-55 years at a single site in Boston, USA, between 29 July and 7 August 2020. Ad26.COV2.S consisted of a replication-incompetent adenovirus type 26 vector by which a prefusion-stabilized SARS-CoV-2 spike protein from the original Wuhan strain was expressed.

These data belong to a study of Ad26.COV2.S vaccination and SARS-CoV-2 variants (dated by TCRdb to about 2021). A note on the overall study: Vaccine-arm donors were drawn from COV1001, a multicentre, randomized, double-blind, placebo-controlled phase I-IIa trial of Ad26.COV2.S in healthy adults. Investigators remained blinded to trial group allocation during experiments and outcome assessment. The TCR-sequenced set comprised approximately 32 samples: approximately 19 Ad26.COV2.S vaccine recipients, 5 placebo recipients and 8 SARS-CoV-2 convalescent individuals. Sequencing of the TCRbeta repertoire served to evaluate the specificity and breadth of SARS-CoV-2-reactive T cell receptors following Ad26.COV2.S vaccination. Dosing of Ad26.COV2.S was intramuscular, at either 5x10^10 or 1x10^11 viral particles, delivered as one shot or as two shots spaced 56 days apart. Participants in the trial were split at random into five groups of five each, receiving low-dose or high-dose Ad26.COV2.S once or twice, or else placebo on both occasions. Study-wide conclusions, independent of this receptor: The study lacked the statistical power to compare responses across vaccine doses or regimens. Ad26.COV2.S recipients had higher spike-specific TCR breadth than placebo recipients (P = 0.0014). The authors noted that total T cell responses may have been underestimated by the TCR breadth and depth analyses. After vaccination, substantial breadth of spike-specific CD8+ and CD4+ T cell responses was reported. Comparable non-spike TCR breadth was observed between vaccine and placebo recipients, consistent with only spike being contained in the vaccine.

The immunoSEQ Assay was used to sequence TCRbeta CDR3 regions. After extraction, genomic DNA underwent amplification by bias-controlled multiplex PCR, followed by high-throughput sequencing. Regarding the original processing steps: Collapsing and filtering of sequences were performed to quantify the absolute abundance of each unique TCRbeta CDR3 region. T cell fraction was estimated by normalizing TCRbeta template counts to usable DNA, with usable DNA measured through amplification of reference genes found in all nucleated cells. Repertoire TCRs were annotated as SARS-CoV-2-specific by exact matching of V gene, CDR3 amino acid sequence and J gene to a known reactive TCR set. The reference SARS-CoV-2 TCR set was derived from MIRA and filtered for enrichment in COVID-19-positive ImmuneCODE repertoires, a step that removed public or cross-reactive TCRs. Using the MIRA antigens, annotated TCRs were further analysed by specific ORF or by position within an ORF. Depth was the summed frequency of annotated unique rearrangements, while breadth was defined as annotated unique rearrangements over total unique productive rearrangements. TCR breadth was compared between groups using two-sided Wilcoxon rank-sum tests. TCRdb provides this immuneACCESS table in a form limited to in-frame rearrangements. Some clones are lacking; in checked studies, under half of them reflect an unresolved V gene, and why the rest are absent is not known. From that table come the V and J calls and clone size; the DNA was used to work out D and trimming. For this sample the table gives 430,000 or so clones, of which approximately 92% were detected only once. Around 2.6% of the sample lies in the top ten.

The chain employs TRBV19 and TRBJ1-2, with 7 bases in between that match TRBD1. This receptor was taken from a person between 18 and 65 years old who received the Ad26.COV2.S COVID-19 vaccine or a placebo. Sample: peripheral blood, taken in a trial of Ad26.COV2.S vaccine versus placebo. The CDR3 region: CASNSQGDYGYTF. The base sequence is TGTGCCAGTAACTCTCAGGGGGACTATGGCTACACCTTC. The full variable domain, completed from the reference TRBV19 and TRBJ1-2 proteins outside the CDR3, reads DGGITQSPKYLFRKEGQNVTLSCEQNLNHDAMYWYRQDPGQGLRLIYYSQIVNDFQKGDIAEGYSVSREKKESFPLTVTSAQKNPTAFYLCASNSQGDYGYTFGSGTRLTVV.